This TCR beta chain was sequenced for a study of blood T cell repertoires in COVID-19. Study-level background: Material from acute and convalescent COVID-19 was sourced from the United States, Italy and Spain. In each case, the material was cDNA or gDNA derived from T cells, B-cell-depleted T cells, or PBMCs.

In the original analysis: The authors estimated nucleated cell counts from reference gene primer amplification. The data were produced by immunoSEQ multiplex PCR, yet TCRdb's version contains in-frame clones alone and is incomplete. The DNA gave D and trimming, while V, J and clone size come from that table. The sample has under 300,000 clones; 88% are singletons. V shed 5 bases and J shed 13 bases, with 14 bases lying between them. Germline V gene data show CDR1 as SGHTA and CDR2 as FQGNSA. The CDR3 totals 11 residues. The TCR sequence derives from a woman aged 40 to 49 who had recovered from COVID-19. Material: peripheral blood. The V and J genes are TRBV7-2 and TRBJ2-5; D possibly corresponds to TRBD1 (5 bases). As DNA, the CDR3 is TGTGCCAGCAGCATCGGACACGGCTGGTACTTC. Residues: CASSIGHGWYF.